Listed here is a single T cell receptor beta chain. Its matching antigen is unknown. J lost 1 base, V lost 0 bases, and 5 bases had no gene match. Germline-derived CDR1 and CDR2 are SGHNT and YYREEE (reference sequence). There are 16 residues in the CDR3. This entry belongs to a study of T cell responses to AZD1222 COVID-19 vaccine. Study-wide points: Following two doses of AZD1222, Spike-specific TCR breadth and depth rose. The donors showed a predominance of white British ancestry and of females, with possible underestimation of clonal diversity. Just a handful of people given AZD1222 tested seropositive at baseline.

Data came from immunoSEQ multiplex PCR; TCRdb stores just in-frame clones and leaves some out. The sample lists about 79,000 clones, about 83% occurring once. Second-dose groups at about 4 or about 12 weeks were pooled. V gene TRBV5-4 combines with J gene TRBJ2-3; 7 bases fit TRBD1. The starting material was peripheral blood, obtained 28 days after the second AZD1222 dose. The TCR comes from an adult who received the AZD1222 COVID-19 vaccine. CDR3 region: CASSLALTGGTDTQYF. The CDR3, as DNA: TGTGCCAGCAGCTTGGCTCTCACAGGGGGCACAGATACGCAGTATTTT.